A selection of T cell receptor beta chains follows, all from one sample in a study of CD8+ T cells in alopecia areata. TCRdb keeps only in-frame clones here, not all; method: immunoSEQ multiplex PCR. The table has roughly 120,000 clones, about three fifths seen once; the top ten hold under 35%. Specimen: CD8+ T cells sorted from blood, collected at week 4, from a patient treated with tofacitinib. The receptors were gathered from a human donor with alopecia areata. Each CDR3 is given with its conserved first and last residue. D genes are given only for firm matches. Part of the rows lack a size; the others show once, few, many or a class for expanded clones.

TRBV19	-	TRBD1	TRBJ1-1	CASSLGTGMNTEAFF	TGTGCCAGTAGTCTCGGGACAGGGATGAACACTGAAGCTTTCTTT
TRBV14	-	-	TRBJ2-1	CASSQDPEPREGNEQFF	TGTGCCAGCAGCCAAGATCCAGAGCCCCGCGAAGGGAATGAGCAGTTCTTC
TRBV7-9	-	TRBD2	TRBJ2-1	CASSSTEAGDNEQFF	TGTGCCAGCTCCTCCACCGAAGCGGGGGACAATGAGCAGTTCTTC
TRBV5-1	few	-	TRBJ1-6	CASSLDDSPLHF	TGCGCCAGCAGCTTGGACGACTCACCCCTCCACTTT
TRBV29-1	few	TRBD1	TRBJ1-2	CSVPGGNYGYTF	TGCAGCGTTCCAGGGGGCAACTATGGCTACACCTTC
TRBV30	few	-	TRBJ2-1	CAWISDGYNEQFF	TGTGCCTGGATTAGCGACGGCTACAATGAGCAGTTCTTC
TRBV29-1	few	-	TRBJ1-1	CSAEDQGRGEAFF	TGCAGCGCCGAGGACCAGGGGCGAGGGGAAGCTTTCTTT
TRBV29-1	few	-	TRBJ2-3	CSVEVLGTDTQYF	TGCAGCGTTGAAGTGCTAGGCACAGATACGCAGTATTTT
TRBV5-6	-	-	TRBJ1-1	CASSPQGTEAFF	TGTGCCAGCAGCCCGCAGGGGACTGAAGCTTTCTTT
TRBV27	-	-	TRBJ2-7	CASRTGTRYEQYF	TGTGCCAGCAGGACCGGGACACGCTACGAGCAGTACTTC
TRBV6-6	-	TRBD2	TRBJ2-5	CASSYGLAGQETQYF	TGTGCCAGCAGTTACGGACTAGCGGGACAAGAGACCCAGTACTTC
TRBV25-1	-	-	TRBJ2-1	CASRSHMDAFF	TGTGCCAGCAGGTCCCACATGGACGCATTCTTC
TRBV27	-	-	TRBJ1-2	CASSPQLSSNYGYTF	TGTGCCAGCAGCCCGCAGCTTTCTTCAAACTATGGCTACACCTTC
TRBV27	few	-	TRBJ2-1	CAIARGPSEQFF	TGTGCCATAGCGCGGGGCCCGAGTGAGCAGTTCTTC
TRBV14	-	-	TRBJ2-7	CASSRRASLYEQYF	TGTGCCAGCAGCCGGAGGGCATCCCTCTACGAGCAGTACTTC
TRBV13	few	-	TRBJ1-1	CASSFPTENTEAFF	TGTGCCAGCAGCTTCCCGACAGAAAACACTGAAGCTTTCTTT
TRBV15	-	TRBD1	TRBJ2-7	CATSRDKGQGARSYEQYF	TGTGCCACCAGCAGAGATAAGGGACAGGGGGCCAGGTCCTACGAGCAGTACTTC
TRBV7-8	-	TRBD2	TRBJ2-5	CASSLSLAREETQYF	TGTGCCAGCAGCTTATCACTAGCGAGGGAAGAGACCCAGTACTTC
TRBV29-1	few	TRBD2	TRBJ2-5	CSVDRTSGGPQETQYF	TGCAGCGTTGATCGGACTAGCGGGGGCCCGCAAGAGACCCAGTACTTC
TRBV5-1	few	-	TRBJ2-3	CASSLADAPGADTQYF	TGCGCCAGCAGCTTGGCCGATGCCCCAGGGGCAGATACGCAGTATTTT
TRBV29-1	-	-	TRBJ2-7	CSDRQPSSYEQYF	TGCAGCGACCGACAGCCTAGCTCCTACGAGCAGTACTTC
TRBV29-1	few	-	TRBJ2-1	CSVQRRGDISYNEQFF	TGCAGCGTCCAAAGGCGAGGGGACATCTCCTACAATGAGCAGTTCTTC
TRBV30	once	-	TRBJ1-2	CAWSLGGSYGYTF	TGTGCCTGGAGCTTGGGGGGTAGCTATGGCTACACCTTC
TRBV7-9	-	TRBD1	TRBJ1-2	CASSHSGTGDGYTF	TGTGCCAGCAGCCACTCCGGGACAGGAGATGGCTACACCTTC
TRBV25-1	-	-	TRBJ2-1	CASSVGGGEQFF	TGTGCCAGCAGTGTTGGGGGAGGTGAGCAGTTCTTC
TRBV15	-	-	TRBJ2-1	CATSRGDYNEQFF	TGTGCCACCAGCAGAGGTGACTACAATGAGCAGTTCTTC
TRBV30	-	-	TRBJ1-2	CAWSSRPLFAYGYTF	TGTGCCTGGAGCTCCCGGCCCCTCTTCGCCTATGGCTACACCTTC
TRBV2	-	-	TRBJ2-7	CASSEALPSSSYEQYF	TGTGCCAGCAGTGAAGCGCTTCCCTCAAGCTCCTACGAGCAGTACTTC
TRBV30	-	-	TRBJ2-7	CAWTEGGLYEQYF	TGTGCCTGGACCGAGGGGGGTTTATACGAGCAGTACTTC
TRBV5-6	-	-	TRBJ2-7	CASSSGTYEQYF	TGTGCCAGCAGCTCCGGGACTTACGAGCAGTACTTC
TRBV2	-	-	TRBJ2-5	CASSERDSSQETQYF	TGTGCCAGCAGTGAGCGGGACAGTTCCCAAGAGACCCAGTACTTC
TRBV11-2	-	-	TRBJ2-7	CASSKETGYEQYF	TGTGCCAGCAGCAAGGAAACAGGCTACGAGCAGTACTTC
TRBV25-1	-	-	TRBJ2-1	CASSSSSEQFF	TGTGCCAGCAGTAGTAGTAGTGAGCAGTTCTTC